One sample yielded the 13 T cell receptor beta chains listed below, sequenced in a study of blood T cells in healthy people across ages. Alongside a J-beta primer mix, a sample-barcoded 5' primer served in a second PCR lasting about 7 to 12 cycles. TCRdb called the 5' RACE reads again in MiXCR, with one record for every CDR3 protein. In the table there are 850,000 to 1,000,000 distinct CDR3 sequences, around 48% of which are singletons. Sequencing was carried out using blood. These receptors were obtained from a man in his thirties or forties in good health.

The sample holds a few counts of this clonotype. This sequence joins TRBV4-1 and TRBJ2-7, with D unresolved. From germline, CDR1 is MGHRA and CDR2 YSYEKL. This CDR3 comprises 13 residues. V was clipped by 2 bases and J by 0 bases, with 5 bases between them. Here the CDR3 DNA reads TGCGCCAGCAGCCAATGGCCCTCCTACGAGCAGTACTTC. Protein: CASSQWPSYEQYF.

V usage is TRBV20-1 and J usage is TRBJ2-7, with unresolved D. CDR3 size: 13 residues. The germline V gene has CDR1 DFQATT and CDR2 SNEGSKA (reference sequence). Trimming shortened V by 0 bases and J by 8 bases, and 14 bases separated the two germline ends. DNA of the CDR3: TGCAGTGCTAGAGATCCGAGTGGGCGGAAGCAGTACTTC. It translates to CSARDPSGRKQYF.

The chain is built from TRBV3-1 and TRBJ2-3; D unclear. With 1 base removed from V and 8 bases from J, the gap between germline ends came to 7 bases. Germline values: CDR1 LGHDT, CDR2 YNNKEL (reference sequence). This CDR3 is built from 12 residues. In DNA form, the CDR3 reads TGTGCCAGCAGCCAAGTAGGAATTACGCAGTATTTT. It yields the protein CASSQVGITQYF.

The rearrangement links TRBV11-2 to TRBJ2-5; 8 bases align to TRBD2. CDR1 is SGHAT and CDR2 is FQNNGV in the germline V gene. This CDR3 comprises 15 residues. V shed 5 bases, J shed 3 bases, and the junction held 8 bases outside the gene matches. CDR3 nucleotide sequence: TGTGCCAGCAGCCCAGAGCCGGGACTAGAAGAGACCCAGTACTTC. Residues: CASSPEPGLEETQYF.

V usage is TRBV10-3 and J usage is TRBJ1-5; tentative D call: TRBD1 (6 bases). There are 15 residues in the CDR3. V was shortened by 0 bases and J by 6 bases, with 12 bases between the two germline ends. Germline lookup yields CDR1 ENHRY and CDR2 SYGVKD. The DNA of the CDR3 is TGTGCCATCAGTGAGTCGGGGGGCGTGGGTCAGCCCCAGCATTTT. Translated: CAISESGGVGQPQHF.

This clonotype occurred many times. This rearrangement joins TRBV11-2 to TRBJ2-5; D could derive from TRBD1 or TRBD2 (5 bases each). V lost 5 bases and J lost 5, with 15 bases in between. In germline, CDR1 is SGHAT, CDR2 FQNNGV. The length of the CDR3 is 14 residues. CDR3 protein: CASSPVGGSETQYF. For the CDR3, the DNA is TGTGCCAGCAGCCCAGTTGGGGGATCGGAGACCCAGTACTTC.

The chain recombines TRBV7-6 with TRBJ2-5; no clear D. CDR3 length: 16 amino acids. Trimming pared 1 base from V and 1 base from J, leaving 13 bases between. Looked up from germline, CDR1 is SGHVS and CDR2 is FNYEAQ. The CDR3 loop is CASSLEAGSLQETQYF. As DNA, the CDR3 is TGTGCCAGCAGCTTAGAGGCAGGCAGCCTCCAAGAGACCCAGTACTTC.

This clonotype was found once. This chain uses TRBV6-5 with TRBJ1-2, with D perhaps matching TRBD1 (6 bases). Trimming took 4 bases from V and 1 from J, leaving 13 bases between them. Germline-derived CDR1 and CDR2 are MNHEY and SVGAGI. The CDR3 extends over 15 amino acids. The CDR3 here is CASSSAYRVNYGYTF. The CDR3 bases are TGTGCCAGCAGTTCGGCCTACAGGGTTAACTATGGCTACACCTTC.

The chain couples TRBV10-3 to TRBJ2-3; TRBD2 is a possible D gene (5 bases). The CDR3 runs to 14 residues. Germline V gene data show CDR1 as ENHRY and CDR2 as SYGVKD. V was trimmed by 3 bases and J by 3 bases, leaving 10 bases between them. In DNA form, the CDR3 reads TGTGCCATCAGTGAAGCAGCGGAAACAGATACGCAGTATTTT. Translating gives CAISEAAETDTQYF.

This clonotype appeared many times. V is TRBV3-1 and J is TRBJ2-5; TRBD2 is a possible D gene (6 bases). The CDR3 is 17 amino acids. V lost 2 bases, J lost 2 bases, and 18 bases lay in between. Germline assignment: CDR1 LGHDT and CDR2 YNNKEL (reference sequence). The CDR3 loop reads CASSQIPGRGFQETQYF. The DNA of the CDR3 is TGTGCCAGCAGCCAAATCCCCGGGCGGGGCTTTCAAGAGACCCAGTACTTC.

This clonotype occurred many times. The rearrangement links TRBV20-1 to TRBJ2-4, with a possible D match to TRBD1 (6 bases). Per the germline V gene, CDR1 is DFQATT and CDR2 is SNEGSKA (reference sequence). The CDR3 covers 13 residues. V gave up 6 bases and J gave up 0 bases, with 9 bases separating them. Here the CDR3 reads CSAQDRAKNIQYF. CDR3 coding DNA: TGCAGTGCGCAGGACAGAGCCAAAAACATTCAGTACTTC.

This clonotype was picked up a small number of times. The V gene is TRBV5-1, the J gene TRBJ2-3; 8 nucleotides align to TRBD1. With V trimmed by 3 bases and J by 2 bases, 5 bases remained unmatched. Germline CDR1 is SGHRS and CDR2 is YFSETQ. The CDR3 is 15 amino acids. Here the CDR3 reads CASSSDRAATDTQYF. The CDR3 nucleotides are TGCGCCAGCAGCTCGGACAGGGCGGCCACAGATACGCAGTATTTT.

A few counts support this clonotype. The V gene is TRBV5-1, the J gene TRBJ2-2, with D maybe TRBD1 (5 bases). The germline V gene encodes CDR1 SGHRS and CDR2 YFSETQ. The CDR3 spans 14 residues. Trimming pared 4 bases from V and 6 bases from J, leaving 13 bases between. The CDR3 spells CASSGAMIPGELFF. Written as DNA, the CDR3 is TGCGCCAGCAGCGGGGCGATGATACCCGGGGAGCTGTTTTTT.